The 13 T cell receptor beta chains given below trace back to one sample, sequenced in a study of T cell responses to AZD1222 COVID-19 vaccine. The method was immunoSEQ multiplex PCR; TCRdb's version includes in-frame clones alone and lacks a portion of them. The data contain around 100,000 clones, around 87% of them singletons. The sample in question was peripheral blood, obtained on day 0 of AZD1222 vaccination. The source of these receptors is an adult in good health.

The gene calls are TRBV10-3 and TRBJ1-4, with a weak D call TRBD1 (6 bases). Per germline, CDR1 ENHRY and CDR2 SYGVKD. Trimming cost V 0 bases and J 5 bases, with 10 bases left between them. The CDR3 is 15 amino acids. CDR3 DNA: TGTGCCATCAGTGAGTCGAACCAGGGGAATGAAAAACTGTTTTTT. This translates into CAISESNQGNEKLFF.

The gene calls are TRBV27 and TRBJ1-5; 8 bases map to TRBD1. CDR1 and CDR2 (germline): MNHEY, SMNVEV (reference sequence). V dropped 6 bases and J dropped 6; count of bases not matched to a gene: 7. The CDR3 spans 14 residues. The CDR3 bases are TGTGCCAGCAGAAACAGGGGGTCCATTCAGCCCCAGCATTTT. Residues: CASRNRGSIQPQHF.

The chain joins TRBV20-1 to TRBJ1-2; TRBD1 agrees at 8 bases. CDR3 size: 13 residues. After removal of 3 bases from V and 3 bases from J, the junction contained 3 bases not matched to a gene. CDR1 and CDR2 from the germline V gene are DFQATT and SNEGSKA (reference sequence). The CDR3 DNA reads as TGCAGTGCTAGTCAGGGGGCGGACTATGGCTACACCTTC. As protein: CSASQGADYGYTF.

The V gene is TRBV9, the J gene TRBJ2-1; 9 bases align to TRBD2. J gave up 5 bases and V 2 bases, and 8 bases lay outside the gene matches. CDR3 length: 16 residues. Germline V CDR1 and CDR2: SGDLS, YYNGEE. The chain's CDR3 is CASSVTSGGVNNEQFF. DNA for the CDR3: TGTGCCAGCAGCGTGACTAGCGGCGGGGTTAACAATGAGCAGTTCTTC.

The rearrangement uses TRBV6-6 and TRBJ1-1, with D uncertain. V dropped 5 bases and J dropped 1 base, with 20 bases sitting between them. Per the germline V gene, CDR1 is MNHNY and CDR2 is SVGAGI (reference sequence). The CDR3 has 17 residues. The CDR3 reads CASSLDSYAAPNTEAFF. DNA for the CDR3: TGTGCCAGCAGTCTGGACTCTTATGCTGCCCCGAACACTGAAGCTTTCTTT.

This rearrangement joins TRBV7-2 to TRBJ1-2; D is undetermined. This CDR3 is built from 16 residues. V shed 2 bases and J shed 0 bases, with 13 bases lying between them. Germline CDR1 is SGHTA and CDR2 is FQGNSA. The CDR3 sequence is CASSLTFAPANYGYTF. DNA of the CDR3: TGTGCCAGCAGCTTAACTTTTGCACCCGCTAACTATGGCTACACCTTC.

This clone was found once. This sequence joins TRBV10-1 and TRBJ2-1, with D perhaps matching TRBD1 or TRBD2 (6 bases each). The germline V gene has CDR1 WNHNN and CDR2 SYGVQD (reference sequence). Trimming pared 4 bases from V and 10 bases from J, leaving 20 bases between. The CDR3 totals 15 residues. CDR3 bases: TGCGCCAGCAGTGTTAGGGGGGCCGCTCAATCGGAGCAGTTCTTC. This translates into CASSVRGAAQSEQFF.

This chain uses TRBV29-1 with TRBJ2-1; tentatively, D is TRBD2 (6 bases). The CDR3 spans 16 residues. The germline V gene encodes CDR1 SQVTM and CDR2 ANQGSEA. Trimming pared 2 bases from V and 7 bases from J, leaving 21 bases between. CDR3 sequence (DNA): TGCAGCGTTGAACCTTCTTGGACTACAAGACGGAATGAGCAGTTCTTC. Protein sequence: CSVEPSWTTRRNEQFF.

The chain combines TRBV18 with TRBJ1-5; TRBD1 is a possible D gene (5 bases). Trimming pared 2 bases from V and 6 bases from J, leaving 14 bases between. This CDR3 comprises 15 residues. Germline V lookup: CDR1 KGHSH, CDR2 LQKENI. This chain's CDR3 is CASSPFDSRGQPQHF. The CDR3 DNA reads as TGTGCCAGCTCACCATTCGACAGTCGGGGTCAGCCCCAGCATTTT.

The J gene is TRBJ2-1, the V gene TRBV10-2; possible D gene TRBD1, 5 bases. Germline V gene data show CDR1 as WSHSY and CDR2 as SAAADI. This CDR3 has 12 amino acids. V lost 5 bases, J lost 9 bases, and 11 bases lay in between. CDR3 loop: CASSIDRGEQFF. For the CDR3, the DNA is TGCGCCAGCAGTATAGACAGAGGTGAGCAGTTCTTC.

This chain connects TRBV9 to TRBJ1-1; 7 nucleotides align to TRBD1. With 0 bases clipped from V and 3 bases from J, the junction kept 11 bases outside the gene matches. CDR1 is SGDLS, CDR2 YYNGEE, per germline. The CDR3 extends over 17 amino acids. Written as DNA, the CDR3 is TGTGCCAGCAGCGTAGTCGGAACAGGGGTTGGGGACACTGAAGCTTTCTTT. It translates to CASSVVGTGVGDTEAFF.

The V call is TRBV10-2, the J call TRBJ1-2, with 8 bases lining up with TRBD1. V shed 7 bases and J 3 bases; nucleotides not matched to a gene: 1. Germline V gene data show CDR1 as WSHSY and CDR2 as SAAADI. This CDR3 is built from 12 residues. In DNA, the CDR3 is TGCGCCAGCAAGGACAGGGACTATGGCTACACCTTC. Amino acid sequence: CASKDRDYGYTF.

V is TRBV6-5 and J is TRBJ2-1; the D gene is possibly TRBD2 (5 bases). V shed 7 bases and J shed 8 bases, with 15 bases lying between them. The CDR3 is made up of 13 amino acids. The V gene's germline CDR1 is MNHEY and CDR2 SVGAGI. In nucleotides, the CDR3 is TGTGCCAGCACCCTCAGCCTAGCAGATGAGCAGTTCTTC. Translation: CASTLSLADEQFF.